There are a few counts of the clone carrying this TCR beta chain. The entry originates in a study of blood T cell repertoires in COVID-19. At the level of the study: Sample material is recorded as cDNA or gDNA derived from T cells, B-cell-depleted T cells, or PBMCs.

As handled by the study authors: Reference gene primer amplification in the assay estimated nucleated cell counts. Generated by immunoSEQ multiplex PCR, the TCRdb table keeps only in-frame clones and is missing some. From that table come the V and J calls and clone size; the DNA was used to work out D and trimming. This sample yields about 320,000 clones, of which roughly 86% are seen a single time; 11% belongs to the top ten. Sequencing used peripheral blood. The TCR sequence derives from a woman in her twenties or thirties with COVID-19, enrolled during active disease.

The CDR3 coding sequence is TGTGCCAGCAAGTGGGGGGGGGCTGAAGCTTTCTTT. Amino acids: CASKWGGAEAFF. V usage is TRBV2 and J usage is TRBJ1-1; the D gene is possibly TRBD1 (5 bases). This CDR3 comprises 12 residues. Trimming removed 7 bases from V and 6 bases from J, with 12 bases in between. Germline values: CDR1 SNHLY, CDR2 FYNNEI.